These T cell receptor beta chains were read from a single sample in a study of T cells in Graves' hyperthyroidism and ophthalmopathy. A single record per CDR3 protein comes from TCRdb applying MiXCR to the multiplex PCR reads. The sample has some 770,000 distinct CDR3 sequences, around 17% seen once; the top ten hold around 8.1%. The sequenced sample consisted of blood. These receptor sequences come from a man between 18 and 29 years old with Graves' hyperthyroidism. Each CDR3 is given with its conserved first and last residue. A D gene is named only where the DNA matches it firmly. Not every row has a clone size; where given, it reads once, few, many or a size class.

clone size	D gene	V gene	J gene	CDR3 DNA	CDR3 protein
few	-	TRBV18	TRBJ2-7	TGTGCCAGCTCACCGAACGGGGTGAGCTCCTACGAGCAGTACTTC	CASSPNGVSSYEQYF
many	TRBD1	TRBV12-3/TRBV12-4	TRBJ2-7	TGTGCCAGCAGTCCCGGGACAGGGGAACCCTACGAGCAGTACTTC	CASSPGTGEPYEQYF
-	TRBD2	TRBV2	TRBJ2-5	TGTGCCAGCAGTGGACTAGCGGGGGCCTCAGGGACCCAGTACTTC	CASSGLAGASGTQYF
once	TRBD2	TRBV4-1	TRBJ2-3	TGCGCCAGCAGCCAAGAGATCCTAGCGGAAAGCACAGATACGCAGTATTTT	CASSQEILAESTDTQYF
-	-	TRBV18	TRBJ1-4	TGTGCCAGCTCACCACCCGAAGGGGCCGGTGAAAAACTGTTTTTT	CASSPPEGAGEKLFF
few	-	TRBV19	TRBJ1-6	TGTGCCAGTAGTATCCTCTACTCGGGTAATTCACCCCTCCACTTT	CASSILYSGNSPLHF
-	TRBD2	TRBV12-3/TRBV12-4	TRBJ2-1	TGTGCCAGCAGTTTAGACGGGAGGAATAACAATGAGCAGTTCTTC	CASSLDGRNNNEQFF
many	-	TRBV10-3	TRBJ2-1	TGTGCCTCTTGTCCCGGGGCCGGGTCCTACAATGAGCAGTTCTTC	CASCPGAGSYNEQFF
-	-	TRBV6-1	TRBJ1-6	TGTGCCAGCAGTGAAGACCCGGGACGTTGGGGGTATTCACCCCTCCACTTT	CASSEDPGRWGYSPLHF
-	-	TRBV10-3	TRBJ1-1	TGTGCCATCACACCGGAACAGGGACGGACTGAAGCTTTCTTT	CAITPEQGRTEAFF
few	TRBD2	TRBV18	TRBJ2-3	TGTGCCAGCTCACCACCCCGGGGACTAGCAGATACGCAGTATTTT	CASSPPRGLADTQYF
many	-	TRBV28	TRBJ2-3	TGTGCCAGCAGTATCTGGGGGGCAGATACGCAGTATTTT	CASSIWGADTQYF
few	-	TRBV12-3/TRBV12-4	TRBJ2-2	TGTGCCAGCAAGTATGCCGGGGAGCTGTTTTTT	CASKYAGELFF
few	-	TRBV18	TRBJ2-7	TGTGCCAGCTCACCTACCCCGAGATCGTCCTACGAGCAGTACTTC	CASSPTPRSSYEQYF
many	-	TRBV27	TRBJ2-1	TGTGCCAGCAACCCCCTTAGCGGCAGCAATGAGCAGTTCTTC	CASNPLSGSNEQFF
-	TRBD1	TRBV12-3/TRBV12-4	TRBJ1-5	TGTGCCAGCAGTTTTGGGGGGACAGTTGGAGGGAGCAATCAGCCCCAGCATTTT	CASSFGGTVGGSNQPQHF
-	-	TRBV19	TRBJ1-4	TGTGCCAGTAGAATGGGGGGGGCAGATGAAAAACTGTTTTTT	CASRMGGADEKLFF
many	TRBD1	TRBV3-1	TRBJ2-7	TGTGCCAGCAGCCAACAGGGACAGGGGGCCTACGAGCAGTACTTC	CASSQQGQGAYEQYF
many	TRBD2	TRBV18	TRBJ2-3	TGTGCCAGCTCACCACTGGGGGACTACACAGATACGCAGTATTTT	CASSPLGDYTDTQYF
-	TRBD1	TRBV20-1	TRBJ1-1	TGCAGTGCTAGAGAAACAGGGGGCACTGAAGCTTTCTTT	CSARETGGTEAFF
many	TRBD1	TRBV5-1	TRBJ2-1	TGCGCCAGCAGCTTGCAACCGGGACAGGGATACAATGAGCAGTTCTTC	CASSLQPGQGYNEQFF
many	TRBD1	TRBV28	TRBJ2-7	TGTGCCAGCAGTTCGCACGGGACAGGGGTCCTCGAGCAGTACTTC	CASSSHGTGVLEQYF